This TCR beta chain was sequenced during a study of control samples from healthy donors and cancer patients. Assay used: immunoSEQ multiplex PCR; TCRdb lists only in-frame clones, some missing. Of roughly 95,000 clones listed, approximately 93% are singletons. Material for sequencing was blood. The sequence came from a woman in her twenties or thirties in good health.

The CDR3 sequence is CASSGTSGGVLNEQFF. The CDR3 DNA sequence: TGTGCCAGCAGCGGGACTAGCGGGGGGGTTCTAAATGAGCAGTTCTTC. The chain links TRBV3-1 (or the pseudogene TRBV3-2) to TRBJ2-1; 16 bases fit TRBD2. Per germline, CDR1 LGHDT and CDR2 YNNKEL (reference sequence). The CDR3 extends over 16 amino acids. V lost 5 bases, J lost 7 bases, and 5 bases stayed unmatched.